The clone carrying this T cell receptor beta chain occurred a few times. This record belongs to a study of blood T cell repertoires in COVID-19. Study at large: The United States, Italy and Spain were the sources of the acute and convalescent COVID-19 samples.

CDR3 length: 16 amino acids. CDR1 SEHNR and CDR2 FQNEAQ come from the germline V gene (reference sequence). The V gene end was trimmed by 4 bases and the J gene end by 3 bases; junction bases not matched to a gene: 7. Authors' data handling: Amplification of reference gene primers was used by the study to estimate nucleated cell counts. Generated by immunoSEQ multiplex PCR, the TCRdb table keeps only in-frame clones and is missing some. V, J and clone size reflect that table, while D and trimming were determined from the DNA. The repertoire has some 73,000 clones, approximately 83% of them found once; the top ten carry 25% to 30%.

The sample comprised peripheral blood. The genes are TRBV7-9 and TRBJ1-2; 11 bases line up with TRBD1. The TCR sequence derives from a human donor in a cohort sampled during active COVID-19. The CDR3 bases are TGTGCCAGCAGCTCCTCGGACAGGGGGCTGGACTATGGCTACACCTTC. Translating gives CASSSSDRGLDYGYTF. Based on the CDR3 plus reference TRBV7-9 and TRBJ1-2, the full variable domain is DTGVSQNPRHKITKRGQNVTFRCDPISEHNRLYWYRQTLGQGPEFLTYFQNEAQLEKSRLLSDRFSAERPKGSFSTLEIQRTEQGDSAMYLCASSSSDRGLDYGYTFGSGTRLTVV.